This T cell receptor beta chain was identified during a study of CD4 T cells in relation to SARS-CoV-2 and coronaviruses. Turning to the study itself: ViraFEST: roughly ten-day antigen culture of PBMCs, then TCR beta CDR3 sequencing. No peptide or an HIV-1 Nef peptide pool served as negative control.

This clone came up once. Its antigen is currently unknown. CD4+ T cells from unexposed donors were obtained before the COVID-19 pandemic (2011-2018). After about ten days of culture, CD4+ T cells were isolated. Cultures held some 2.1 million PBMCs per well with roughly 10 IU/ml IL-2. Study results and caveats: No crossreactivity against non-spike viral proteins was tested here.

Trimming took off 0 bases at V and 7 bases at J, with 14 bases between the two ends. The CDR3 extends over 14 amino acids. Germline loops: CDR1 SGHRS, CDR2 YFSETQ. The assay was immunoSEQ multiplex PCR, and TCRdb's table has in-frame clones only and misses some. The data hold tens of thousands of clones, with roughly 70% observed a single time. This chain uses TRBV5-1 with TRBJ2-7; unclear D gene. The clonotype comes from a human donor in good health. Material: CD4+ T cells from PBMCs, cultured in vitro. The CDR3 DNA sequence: TGCGCCAGCAGCTTGGTTCTAGAAGCTCCTGAGCAGTACTTC. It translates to CASSLVLEAPEQYF.